The 3 T cell receptor beta chains in this list originate from one sample, sequenced in a study of Ad26.COV2.S vaccination and SARS-CoV-2 variants. Here immunoSEQ multiplex PCR was the method, and the copy in TCRdb shows in-frame clones only, minus some. The table lists hundreds of thousands of clones, around 87% of them singletons. As for treatment: around 19 received Ad26.COV2.S at low or high dose, single or two shots; five or six received placebo; per-sample allocation not given. Repertoires come from day 63 after the first vaccine or placebo injection. Material: peripheral blood, obtained in a trial of Ad26.COV2.S vaccine versus placebo. These receptor sequences come from a person aged 18 to 59 who received the Ad26.COV2.S COVID-19 vaccine or a placebo.

The chain is built from TRBV28 and TRBJ1-2; the D is unclear. Germline CDR1 and CDR2: MDHEN and SYDVKM. This CDR3 spans 17 amino acids. Trimming removed 4 bases at V and 6 bases at J, with 24 bases between. The CDR3 is CASSSEDTRGRLDGYTF. The CDR3 DNA reads TGTGCCAGCAGTTCAGAAGATACGAGAGGAAGGCTGGATGGCTACACCTTC.

V usage is TRBV25-1 and J usage is TRBJ2-7, with D perhaps matching TRBD1 or TRBD2 (5 bases each). V was pared by 7 bases and J by 2 bases, with 12 bases between. Germline values: CDR1 MGHDK, CDR2 SYGVNS. The CDR3 runs 13 residues. The DNA of the CDR3 is TGTGCCAGCACCCGGGACCAACCCTACGAGCAGTACTTC. Encoded protein: CASTRDQPYEQYF.

The chain recombines TRBV5-1 with TRBJ2-3; a weak D match, TRBD1 (6 bases). CDR3 length: 14 residues. The V end was cut by 6 bases, the J end by 2 bases, with 13 bases between. Germline CDR1 reads SGHRS; CDR2 reads YFSETQ. The CDR3: CASKLTGVTDTQYF. CDR3 DNA: TGCGCCAGCAAGTTGACAGGAGTCACAGATACGCAGTATTTT.